These T cell receptor beta chains were read from a single sample in a study of blood T cell repertoires in COVID-19. Using immunoSEQ multiplex PCR, the repertoire was profiled, and TCRdb retains in-frame clones only, with some absent. In the table there are 110,000 or so clones, about nine tenths of which are singletons. The specimen was peripheral blood. The receptors were sampled from a human donor in a cohort sampled during active COVID-19. Both conserved end residues are part of each CDR3. Each record gives: D gene, J gene, V gene, CDR3 protein. The D gene is left open where the match is weak.

TRBD2 | TRBJ2-7 | TRBV5-1 | CASSRDLTGTRGEQYF
. | TRBJ2-7 | TRBV28 | CASSLDRLLGYEQYF
TRBD2 | TRBJ2-7 | TRBV5-1 | CASSLVAAGVSEQYF
TRBD2 | TRBJ2-3 | TRBV5-1 | CASSEIAGGITDTQYF
. | TRBJ1-4 | TRBV5-6 | CASSLVQGREKLFF
. | TRBJ2-7 | TRBV10-3 | CAISATGLRVGQYF
. | TRBJ1-1 | TRBV9 | CASSVRGLTEAFF
. | TRBJ2-1 | TRBV5-1 | CASSLEAHPGEQFF
. | TRBJ1-6 | TRBV15 | CATSRDRTQPPLHF
. | TRBJ1-1 | TRBV11-2 | CASSLYGGVRFTEAFF
. | TRBJ2-3 | TRBV6-7 | CAIFLVGRQASTDTQYF
TRBD2 | TRBJ2-7 | TRBV6-5 | CASSYGGGADEQYF
. | TRBJ2-7 | TRBV12-5 | CASGFLTARAYEQYF
. | TRBJ2-1 | TRBV20-1 | CSANRGNEQFF
TRBD1 | TRBJ2-1 | TRBV29-1 | CSAHKGQGVNEQFF
. | TRBJ2-7 | TRBV5-1 | CASSSGSGSYEQYF
. | TRBJ1-4 | TRBV21-1 | CASVAGGIEKLFF
. | TRBJ1-1 | TRBV27 | CASIPGGEAFF
TRBD2 | TRBJ2-5 | TRBV27 | CASSQRQGGTSASQETQYF
TRBD2 | TRBJ2-5 | TRBV5-1 | CASSGSLTSGPKRETQYF
TRBD2 | TRBJ2-2 | TRBV3-1/TRBV3-2 | CASSRASGSRTGELFF
. | TRBJ2-5 | TRBV7-9 | CALGYQETQYF
. | TRBJ1-3 | TRBV5-5 | CASSFGGSGNTIYF
TRBD2 | TRBJ2-7 | TRBV9 | CASSVGGAGPFEQYF
TRBD1 | TRBJ2-2 | TRBV27 | CASTRGQGARFPGELFF
. | TRBJ2-7 | TRBV5-5 | CASSPGGRVAYEQYF
TRBD1 | TRBJ2-6 | TRBV9 | CASSVPAWGTGHSGANVLTF
TRBD2 | TRBJ2-7 | TRBV7-8 | CASSSGTSFYEQYF
. | TRBJ2-5 | TRBV7-8 | CASGGLSQGTQYF
. | TRBJ1-2 | TRBV7-8 | CASSSSGGGNYGYTF